This T cell receptor (beta chain) came from a study of blood T cell repertoires in COVID-19. In the study overall: COVID-19 samples collected from the United States, Italy and Spain covered acute and convalescent phases.

The CDR3 extends over 13 amino acids. CDR1 SGHNT and CDR2 YYREEE come from the germline V gene (reference sequence). The J segment lost 8 bases and the V segment lost 4 bases, leaving 5 bases of the junction unmatched. In the original processing: The authors estimated nucleated cell counts from reference gene primer amplification. Measured with immunoSEQ multiplex PCR; TCRdb has only the in-frame clones, and not every one. The V and J calls and the clone size are those of that table, but D and trimming were determined from the DNA. Among around 280,000 clones listed, roughly 87% were seen once. The chain has TRBV5-4 and TRBJ1-1, with 10 bases aligning to TRBD1. The sequenced sample was peripheral blood. The clonotype comes from a woman in her 50s who had recovered from COVID-19. The CDR3 DNA reads TGTGCCAGCAGCAGGGGACAGGGGCGGGAAGCTTTCTTT. This encodes CASSRGQGREAFF.